This T cell receptor beta chain was retrieved from a study of blood T cell repertoires in COVID-19. Across the whole study: The origin of the acute and convalescent COVID-19 samples was the United States, Italy and Spain.

Study processing details: Counts of nucleated cells, estimated from reference gene primer amplification, were obtained. Clones were read by immunoSEQ multiplex PCR, and TCRdb kept only the in-frame ones, dropping some. From that table come the V and J calls and clone size; the DNA was used to work out D and trimming. The table records under 300,000 clones, over 75% of them present only once. Sequenced input: PBMCs or T cells enriched from blood (not recorded which). The receptor was derived from a young woman who had recovered from COVID-19.

This CDR3 is CASGGQGNEKLFF. CDR3 in DNA: TGTGCCAGCGGGGGACAGGGTAATGAAAAACTGTTTTTT. V is TRBV2 and J is TRBJ1-4; 9 bases agree with TRBD1. Germline V gene sequence: CDR1 SNHLY, CDR2 FYNNEI. With 8 bases clipped from V and 4 bases from J, the junction kept 2 bases outside the gene matches. This CDR3 comprises 13 residues.